The 20 T cell receptor beta chains below come from one sample, sequenced in a study of T cells in tuberculosis (dated by TCRdb to the late 2010s). Libraries were prepared through the immunoSEQ multiplex PCR assay. Sourced from immuneACCESS, this table was stored by TCRdb with only in-frame sequences that have V and J called. A share of the clones is absent; for the studies checked, an unresolved V gene accounts for under half, and the remainder has no known explanation. A total of roughly 35,000 clones appear in this sample, about 90% of them only once. The ten largest clonotypes hold 6.5% to 9% of the sample. What this sample's time point label stands for: new active TB diagnosis, blood taken before or within 7 days of starting treatment. The sequenced sample was PBMCs, obtained at tuberculosis diagnosis. The receptors derive from an adult with tuberculosis. Some clones in this sample may be carry-over from other donors' samples.

V usage is TRBV5-1 and J usage is TRBJ1-3, with TRBD1 as a possible D gene (5 bases). The V end was cut by 2 bases, the J end by 0 bases, with 12 bases between. This CDR3 contains 16 residues. Germline-derived CDR1 and CDR2 are SGHRS and YFSETQ. As DNA, the CDR3 is TGCGCCAGCAGCTTTCAAGACAGTTCCTCTGGAAACACCATATATTTT. Translated: CASSFQDSSSGNTIYF.

This clone was counted a single time. The chain has TRBV6-6 and TRBJ2-7, with TRBD2 identical over 8 bases. Trimming at V came to 5 bases and at J to 5 bases, leaving 8 bases not matched to a gene. The CDR3 contains 14 residues. The germline V gene has CDR1 MNHNY and CDR2 SVGAGI (reference sequence). The CDR3 loop is CASSPGGANDEQYF. The CDR3 DNA follows: TGTGCCAGCAGTCCCGGGGGGGCCAACGACGAGCAGTACTTC.

The chain recombines TRBV18 with TRBJ1-6; D is unclear. CDR3 length: 15 residues. The V and J ends lost 0 bases and 7 bases respectively, with 10 bases between them. CDR1 is KGHSH and CDR2 is LQKENI in the germline V gene. CDR3 in DNA: TGTGCCAGCTCACCACCATACGGAGAGAATTCACCCCTCCACTTT. Protein sequence: CASSPPYGENSPLHF.

The chain employs TRBV7-2 and TRBJ1-4; unclear D gene. V was pared by 0 bases and J by 11 bases, with 7 bases between. Germline-derived CDR1 and CDR2 are SGHTA and FQGNSA. The CDR3 extends over 12 amino acids. The CDR3 here is CASSLAGDKLFF. The CDR3 DNA sequence: TGTGCCAGCAGCTTAGCCGGGGATAAACTGTTTTTT.

This clone has just one count. The chain combines TRBV11-2 with TRBJ2-7; TRBD1 might be the D (5 bases). Germline V gene data show CDR1 as SGHAT and CDR2 as FQNNGV. V lost 3 bases, J lost 3 bases, and 12 bases lay in between. This CDR3 has 14 amino acids. The CDR3 loop reads CASSFETELYEQYF. The CDR3 DNA reads as TGTGCCAGCAGCTTCGAGACAGAGCTCTACGAGCAGTACTTC.

The V and J genes are TRBV12-5 and TRBJ2-7, with TRBD2 matching 12 bases. V was pared by 4 bases and J by 0 bases, with 4 bases of the junction left unmatched. Per the germline V gene, CDR1 is LGHNT and CDR2 is FRNRAP. This CDR3 spans 16 amino acids. The DNA for the CDR3 is TGTGCTAGTGGTTGGACTAGCGGGGAATTCTCCTACGAGCAGTACTTC. Protein: CASGWTSGEFSYEQYF.

The chain recombines TRBV7-6 with TRBJ1-1; D call uncertain. Trimming left V 1 base short and J 1 base short, with 16 bases between. The length of the CDR3 is 17 residues. The V gene's germline CDR1 is SGHVS and CDR2 FNYEAQ. Here the CDR3 DNA reads TGTGCCAGCAGCTTAGGGTTTGGCCGCAGCGGGAACACTGAAGCTTTCTTT. As protein: CASSLGFGRSGNTEAFF. Combining the CDR3 with reference TRBV7-6 and TRBJ1-1 gives the whole variable domain GAGVSQSPRYKVTKRGQDVALRCDPISGHVSLYWYRQALGQGPEFLTYFNYEAQQDKSGLPNDRFSAERPEGSISTLTIQRTEQRDSAMYRCASSLGFGRSGNTEAFFGQGTRLTVV.

V usage is TRBV19 and J usage is TRBJ2-7; tentative D call: TRBD2 (5 bases). This CDR3 contains 14 residues. Per the germline V gene, CDR1 is LNHDA and CDR2 is SQIVND (reference sequence). Trimming took 3 bases from V and 5 from J, leaving 14 bases between them. CDR3 loop: CASSIQLAGDEQYF. CDR3 DNA: TGTGCCAGTAGTATTCAGCTAGCTGGCGACGAGCAGTACTTC. The variable domain in full, completed from reference TRBV19 and TRBJ2-7, reads DGGITQSPKYLFRKEGQNVTLSCEQNLNHDAMYWYRQDPGQGLRLIYYSQIVNDFQKGDIAEGYSVSREKKESFPLTVTSAQKNPTAFYLCASSIQLAGDEQYFGPGTRLTVT.

Regarding this clone: Germline is not matched at one junction end, which may reflect a read error. The chain recombines TRBV9 with TRBJ2-3; TRBD2 matches at 16 bases. The CDR3 is 18 amino acids. Per germline, CDR1 SGDLS and CDR2 YYNGEE. CDR3 in amino acids: CAGSPGTSGGVVTDTQYF. The CDR3 nucleotides are TGTGCCGGCAGCCCCGGGACTAGCGGGGGGGTAGTCACAGATACGCAGTATTTT.

This chain links TRBV7-2 with TRBJ1-5; 7 bases line up with TRBD1. CDR1 and CDR2 (germline): SGHTA, FQGNSA. The CDR3 is 15 amino acids. V lost 4 bases and J lost 0; bases outside the gene matches: 3. The CDR3 reads CASSWGQYSNQPQHF. As DNA, the CDR3 is TGTGCCAGCAGCTGGGGACAGTATAGCAATCAGCCCCAGCATTTT.

The rearrangement joins TRBV19 to TRBJ2-1, with 8 bases identical to TRBD1. The CDR3 length is 14 residues. J was trimmed by 6 bases and V by 10 bases; bases with no gene match: 11. Germline CDR1 LNHDA, CDR2 SQIVND (reference sequence). The DNA for the CDR3 is TGTGCCACCGCAACAGGGGGGCCGGGCAATGAGCAGTTCTTC. This translates into CATATGGPGNEQFF.

V gene TRBV11-2 combines with J gene TRBJ2-7, with 9 bases fitting TRBD1. The V and J ends lost 1 base and 5 bases, in that order; junction bases with no gene match: 0. Germline V CDR1 and CDR2: SGHAT, FQNNGV. The CDR3 is 13 residues long. The CDR3 region has the DNA TGTGCCAGCAGCTTAGGGACAGGGGACGAGCAGTACTTC. Protein sequence: CASSLGTGDEQYF. The variable domain in full, with the rest retrieved from reference TRBV11-2 and TRBJ2-7, is EAGVAQSPRYKIIEKRQSVAFWCNPISGHATLYWYQQILGQGPKLLIQFQNNGVVDDSQLPKDRFSAERLKGVDSTLKIQPAKLEDSAVYLCASSLGTGDEQYFGPGTRLTVT.

The chain couples TRBV19 to TRBJ1-2, with D perhaps matching TRBD1 (5 bases). The CDR3 is made up of 14 amino acids. Germline V gene data show CDR1 as LNHDA and CDR2 as SQIVND (reference sequence). The V end lost 0 bases, the J end lost 4 bases, and 9 bases lay between the germline ends. CDR3 loop: CASSIDQGIYGYTF. CDR3 nucleotides: TGTGCCAGTAGTATAGATCAGGGAATCTATGGCTACACCTTC.

The V gene is TRBV5-8, the J gene TRBJ2-7; no reliable D call. Trimming pared 2 bases from V and 4 bases from J, leaving 10 bases between. The CDR3 has 13 amino acids. Looked up from germline, CDR1 is SGHTS and CDR2 is YDEGEE. The CDR3 reads CASSFYTDYEQYF. CDR3 nucleotide sequence: TGTGCCAGCAGCTTCTACACAGATTACGAGCAGTACTTC.

This chain connects TRBV9 to TRBJ1-2; 12 positions match TRBD1. Germline V gene sequence: CDR1 SGDLS, CDR2 YYNGEE. The CDR3 is 18 amino acids. J gave up 2 bases and V 3 bases, and 11 bases lay outside the gene matches. The DNA of the CDR3 is TGTGCCAGCAGCGGACCGTCCGCCGGGACAGGGGGCAACTATGGCTACACCTTC. It translates to CASSGPSAGTGGNYGYTF.

By proportion, this clone is medium-sized. The V gene is TRBV27, the J gene TRBJ1-1; TRBD1 matches at 8 bases. The CDR3 is 13 amino acids. Germline trimming cut 6 bases from V and 1 base from J; bases unmatched to any gene: 1. CDR1 and CDR2 (germline): MNHEY, SMNVEV (reference sequence). The DNA for the CDR3 is TGTGCCAGCAGGGACAGGGCGAACACTGAAGCTTTCTTT. Its translation is CASRDRANTEAFF.

V gene TRBV11-2 combines with J gene TRBJ2-2; a weak D match, TRBD2 (7 bases). The CDR3 is 14 amino acids. Germline V gene sequence: CDR1 SGHAT, CDR2 FQNNGV. Trimming cost V 4 bases and J 7 bases, with 13 bases left between them. The DNA of the CDR3 is TGTGCCAGCAGCTCCCGGGGGGCTAACGGGGAGCTGTTTTTT. Protein sequence: CASSSRGANGELFF. The entire variable domain, with the rest obtained from reference TRBV11-2 and TRBJ2-2, is as follows: EAGVAQSPRYKIIEKRQSVAFWCNPISGHATLYWYQQILGQGPKLLIQFQNNGVVDDSQLPKDRFSAERLKGVDSTLKIQPAKLEDSAVYLCASSSRGANGELFFGEGSRLTVL.

The CDR3, as DNA: TGTGCCAGCAGCCCACAGACTAGTGTCGATGAGCAGTTCTTC. It encodes CASSPQTSVDEQFF. The chain has TRBV11-2 and TRBJ2-1; a weak D match, TRBD2 (6 bases). CDR1 SGHAT and CDR2 FQNNGV come from the germline V gene. The CDR3 contains 14 residues. Trimming took 5 bases from V and 8 from J, leaving 16 bases between them.

This clone occurred once. This chain connects TRBV9 to TRBJ2-7, with 8 bases lining up with TRBD1. J was trimmed by 1 base and V by 0 bases; bases with no gene match: 12. The CDR3 has 18 residues. Germline V gene lookup returns CDR1 SGDLS and CDR2 YYNGEE. This CDR3 reads CASSVERDRNVWSYEQYF. The CDR3 DNA reads as TGTGCCAGCAGCGTAGAACGGGACAGGAACGTCTGGTCCTACGAGCAGTACTTC.

This chain connects TRBV5-8 to TRBJ1-3; D is possibly TRBD1 (5 bases). V lost 1 base and J 2 bases, leaving 19 bases between the germline ends. Germline V gene sequence: CDR1 SGHTS, CDR2 YDEGEE. The CDR3 has 18 residues. The CDR3 DNA is TGTGCCAGCAGCTTGTCCAGGGTTGGGTCGTTCCCTGGAAACACCATATATTTT. This translates into CASSLSRVGSFPGNTIYF.